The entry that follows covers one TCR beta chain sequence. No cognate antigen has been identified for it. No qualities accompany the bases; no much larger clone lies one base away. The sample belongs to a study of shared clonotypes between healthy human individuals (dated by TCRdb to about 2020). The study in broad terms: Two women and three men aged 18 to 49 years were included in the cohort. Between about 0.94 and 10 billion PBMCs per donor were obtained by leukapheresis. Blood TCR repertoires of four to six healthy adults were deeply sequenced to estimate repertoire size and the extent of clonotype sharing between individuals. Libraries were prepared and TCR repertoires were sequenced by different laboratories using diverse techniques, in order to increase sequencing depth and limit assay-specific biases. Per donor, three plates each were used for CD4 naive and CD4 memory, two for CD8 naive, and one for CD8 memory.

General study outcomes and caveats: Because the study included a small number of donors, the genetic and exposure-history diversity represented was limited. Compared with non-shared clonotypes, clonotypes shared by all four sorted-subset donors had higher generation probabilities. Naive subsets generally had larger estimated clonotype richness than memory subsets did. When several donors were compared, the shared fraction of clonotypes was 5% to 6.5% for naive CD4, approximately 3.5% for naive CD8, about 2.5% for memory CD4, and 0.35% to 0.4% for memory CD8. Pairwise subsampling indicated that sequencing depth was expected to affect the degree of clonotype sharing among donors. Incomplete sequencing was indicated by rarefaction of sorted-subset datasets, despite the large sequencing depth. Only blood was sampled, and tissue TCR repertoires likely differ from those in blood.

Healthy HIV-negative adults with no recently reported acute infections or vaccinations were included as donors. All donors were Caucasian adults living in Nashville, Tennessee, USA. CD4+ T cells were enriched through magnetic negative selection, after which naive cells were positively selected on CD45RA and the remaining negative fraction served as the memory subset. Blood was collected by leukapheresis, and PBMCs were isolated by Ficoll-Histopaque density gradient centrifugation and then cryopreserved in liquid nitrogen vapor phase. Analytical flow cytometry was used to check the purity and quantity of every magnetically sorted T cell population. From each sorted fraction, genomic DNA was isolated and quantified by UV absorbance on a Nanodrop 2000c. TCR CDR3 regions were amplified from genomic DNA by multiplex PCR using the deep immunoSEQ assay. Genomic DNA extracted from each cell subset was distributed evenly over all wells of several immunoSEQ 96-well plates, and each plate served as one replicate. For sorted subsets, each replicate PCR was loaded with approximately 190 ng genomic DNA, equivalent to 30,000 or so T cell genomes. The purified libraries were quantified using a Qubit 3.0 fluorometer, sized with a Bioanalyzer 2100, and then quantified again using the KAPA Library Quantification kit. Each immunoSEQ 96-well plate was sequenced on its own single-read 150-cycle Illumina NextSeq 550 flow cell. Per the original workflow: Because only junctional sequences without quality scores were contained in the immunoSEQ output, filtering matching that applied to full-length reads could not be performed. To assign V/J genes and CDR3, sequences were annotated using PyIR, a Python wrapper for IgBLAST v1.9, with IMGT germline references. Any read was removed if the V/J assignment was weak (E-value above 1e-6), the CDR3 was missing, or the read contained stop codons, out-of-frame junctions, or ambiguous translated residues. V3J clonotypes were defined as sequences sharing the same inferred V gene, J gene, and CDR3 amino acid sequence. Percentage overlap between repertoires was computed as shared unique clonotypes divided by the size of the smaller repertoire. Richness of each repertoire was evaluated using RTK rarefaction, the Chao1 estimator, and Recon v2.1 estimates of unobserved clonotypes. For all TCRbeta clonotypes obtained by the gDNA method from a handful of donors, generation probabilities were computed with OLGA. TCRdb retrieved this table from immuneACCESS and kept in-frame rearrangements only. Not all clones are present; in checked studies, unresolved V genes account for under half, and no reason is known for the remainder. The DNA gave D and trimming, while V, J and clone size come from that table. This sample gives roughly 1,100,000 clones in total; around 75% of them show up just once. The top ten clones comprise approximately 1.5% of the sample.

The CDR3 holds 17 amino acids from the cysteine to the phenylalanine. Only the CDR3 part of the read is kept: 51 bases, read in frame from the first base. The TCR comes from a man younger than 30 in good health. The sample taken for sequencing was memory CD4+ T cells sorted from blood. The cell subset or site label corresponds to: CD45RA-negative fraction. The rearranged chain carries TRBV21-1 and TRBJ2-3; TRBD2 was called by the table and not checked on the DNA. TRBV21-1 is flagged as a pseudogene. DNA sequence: TGTGCCAGCAGCAAATATGGCCTAGCGGGGGGCACAGATACGCAGTATTTT. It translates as CASSKYGLAGGTDTQYF.